The clone carrying this T cell receptor beta chain was counted ten times or more. The antigen is undetermined. The data originate from a study of T-cell memory formation after mild COVID-19. Findings and caveats of the study: The study detected some responding clones in pre-infection memory, suggesting cross-reactive memory joined. Still unconfirmed is whether the second-wave clones peaking on day 37 recognized SARS-CoV-2. The CD4+ clones that contracted clustered mainly within CM and EM, and the CD8+ clones concentrated in EMRA.

CDR1 is SGHTA, CDR2 FQGNSA, per germline. The CDR3 is made up of 14 amino acids. Trimming cost V 2 bases and J 6 bases, with 13 bases left between them. TCRdb itself ran the 5' RACE reads through MiXCR, one entry per CDR3 protein. The data show approximately 340,000 distinct CDR3 sequences, around 13% seen once. The chain has TRBV7-2 and TRBJ1-1, with D unresolved. The sample consisted of PBMCs or a T cell subset sorted from them (not recorded which). The receptor was isolated from a young man who had mild COVID-19 (a few samples of this study predate the infection). Cell type and time point are not known. The CDR3 bases are TGTGCCAGCAGCTTAAGGGCCCGCGGCTCTGAAGCTTTCTTT. Translating gives CASSLRARGSEAFF.